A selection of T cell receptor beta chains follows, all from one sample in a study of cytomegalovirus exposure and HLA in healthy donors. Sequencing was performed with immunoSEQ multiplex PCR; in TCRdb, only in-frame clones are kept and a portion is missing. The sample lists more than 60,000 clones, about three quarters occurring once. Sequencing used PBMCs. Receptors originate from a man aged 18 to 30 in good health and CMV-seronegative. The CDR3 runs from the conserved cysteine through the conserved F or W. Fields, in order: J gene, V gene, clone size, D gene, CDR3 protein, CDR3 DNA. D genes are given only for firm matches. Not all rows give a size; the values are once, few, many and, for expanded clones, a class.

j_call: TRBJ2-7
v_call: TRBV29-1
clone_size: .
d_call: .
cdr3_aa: CSVGQSLYEQYF
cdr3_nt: TGCAGCGTTGGACAATCACTCTACGAGCAGTACTTC

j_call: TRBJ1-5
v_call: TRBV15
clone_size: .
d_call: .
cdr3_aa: CATSRDAYNQPQHF
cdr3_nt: TGTGCCACCAGCAGAGATGCGTATAATCAGCCCCAGCATTTT

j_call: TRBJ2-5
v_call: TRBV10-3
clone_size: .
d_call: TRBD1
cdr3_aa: CAISRDRGSETQYF
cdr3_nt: TGTGCCATCTCTCGGGACAGGGGATCGGAGACCCAGTACTTC

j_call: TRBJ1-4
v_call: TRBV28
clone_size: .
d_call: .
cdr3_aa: CASSLRGRGEKLFF
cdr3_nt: TGTGCCAGCAGTTTAAGAGGCAGAGGGGAAAAACTGTTTTTT

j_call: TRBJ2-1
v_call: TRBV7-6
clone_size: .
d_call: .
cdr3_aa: CASSLALSRSNEQFF
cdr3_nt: TGTGCCAGCAGCTTAGCCCTCTCTCGTAGCAATGAGCAGTTCTTC

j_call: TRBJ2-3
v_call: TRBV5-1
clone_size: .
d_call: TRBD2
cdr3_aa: CASSLELAGGPDTQYF
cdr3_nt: TGCGCCAGCAGCTTGGAACTAGCGGGGGGGCCCGATACGCAGTATTTT

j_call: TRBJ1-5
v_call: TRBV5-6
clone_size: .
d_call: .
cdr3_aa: CASSLASWGQPQHF
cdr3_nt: TGTGCCAGCAGCTTGGCCAGTTGGGGCCAGCCCCAGCATTTT

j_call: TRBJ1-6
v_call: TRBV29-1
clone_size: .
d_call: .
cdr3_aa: CSVVGHRQDSPLHF
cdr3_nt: TGCAGCGTTGTGGGACACCGCCAGGATTCACCCCTCCACTTT

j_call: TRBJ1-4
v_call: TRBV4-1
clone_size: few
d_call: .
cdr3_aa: CASSQMAGRLFF
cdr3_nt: TGCGCCAGCAGCCAAATGGCGGGGCGACTGTTTTTT

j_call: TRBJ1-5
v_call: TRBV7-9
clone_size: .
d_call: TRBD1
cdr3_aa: CASSLGQGNQPQHF
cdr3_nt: TGTGCCAGCAGCTTGGGACAGGGCAATCAGCCCCAGCATTTT

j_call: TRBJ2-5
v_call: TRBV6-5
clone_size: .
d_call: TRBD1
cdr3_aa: CASSYGAGGALETQYF
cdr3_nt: TGTGCCAGCAGTTACGGGGCAGGGGGCGCTTTAGAGACCCAGTACTTC

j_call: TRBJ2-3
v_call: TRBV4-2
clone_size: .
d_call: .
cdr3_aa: CASSPRGSLTDTQYF
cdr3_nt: TGTGCCAGCAGCCCTCGGGGGTCCCTCACAGATACGCAGTATTTT

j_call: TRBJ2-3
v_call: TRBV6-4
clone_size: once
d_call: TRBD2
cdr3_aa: CASSEELVSGGSTDTQYF
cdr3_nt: TGTGCCAGCAGTGAGGAACTGGTCAGCGGGGGGTCCACAGATACGCAGTATTTT